This T cell receptor beta chain was sequenced for a study of CD8+CD57+ T cells in acquired aplastic anemia. Study details: Yields of DNA that came from sorted CD4+ and CD8+ cells averaged approximately 3.5 ug.

This CDR3 is 15 amino acids long. Germline V gene data show CDR1 as DFQATT and CDR2 as SNEGSKA (reference sequence). J lost 8 bases, V lost 3 bases, and 7 bases had no gene match. Genomic DNA, the template, was used for profiling of the TCR beta VDJ and CDR3. TCRdb called the reads again in MiXCR, with one record for every CDR3 protein. The repertoire holds 150,000 to 200,000 distinct CDR3 sequences, with around 60% as singletons. Sequenced material: sorted CD4+, CD8+, or CD8+CD57+ T cells (not recorded which) from PBMCs. This chain links TRBV20-1 with TRBJ2-1; 13 bases map to TRBD2. The receptor comes from a human donor in good health. CDR3 nucleotides: TGCAGTGCTAGTGGAGGACTAGCGGGAGCGGATGAGCAGTTCTTC. Its translation: CSASGGLAGADEQFF.